This T cell receptor (beta chain) was identified in a study of blood T cell repertoires in COVID-19. This clone was observed many times. V lost 0 bases and J lost 7, with 8 bases in between. The CDR3 length is 14 residues. Germline CDR1 and CDR2: SGDLS and YYNGEE. Only in-frame clones appear in the TCRdb table, and some are missing; sequencing was by immunoSEQ multiplex PCR. Here the sample spans 120,000 or so clones, around 80% being singletons. Source material: peripheral blood. This chain connects TRBV9 to TRBJ1-6, with unresolved D. This TCR came from a woman of 80 years or more with acute or convalescent COVID-19. CDR3 sequence reads: CASSVDNSNSPLHF. The DNA for the CDR3 is TGTGCCAGCAGCGTAGATAACAGCAATTCACCCCTCCACTTT. The full variable domain, with the rest looked up from reference TRBV9 and TRBJ1-6, is DSGVTQTPKHLITATGQRVTLRCSPRSGDLSVYWYQQSLDQGLQFLIQYYNGEERAKGNILERFSAQQFPDLHSELNLSSLELGDSALYFCASSVDNSNSPLHFGNGTRLTVT.